This record covers a single T cell receptor (beta chain). The antigen is undetermined. These data are taken from a study of cytomegalovirus exposure and HLA in healthy donors. Study in general: When 350 to 400 donors were genotyped, roughly four fifths of them were found to fall in the Caucasian-associated ancestry cluster. Points from the study as a whole: Altogether, 164 TCR beta chains were recorded as cytomegalovirus-associated.

Amplification used 60 Vbeta primers and 13 Jbeta primers. Assay: immunoSEQ multiplex PCR; the TCRdb copy retains only in-frame clones and omits some. The sample carries about 160,000 clones, 60% to 80% recorded once. The source material was PBMCs. This clonotype originated in a woman aged 45-60 years in good health and CMV-seropositive.

The CDR3 coding sequence is TGTGCCAGCAGAGACACACTGGGTAACTATGGCTACACCTTC. This codes for CASRDTLGNYGYTF. The V gene is TRBV25-1, the J gene TRBJ1-2; no reliable D call. CDR1 is MGHDK, CDR2 SYGVNS, per germline. CDR3 size: 14 residues. Trimming removed 6 bases from V and 1 base from J, with 12 bases in between.